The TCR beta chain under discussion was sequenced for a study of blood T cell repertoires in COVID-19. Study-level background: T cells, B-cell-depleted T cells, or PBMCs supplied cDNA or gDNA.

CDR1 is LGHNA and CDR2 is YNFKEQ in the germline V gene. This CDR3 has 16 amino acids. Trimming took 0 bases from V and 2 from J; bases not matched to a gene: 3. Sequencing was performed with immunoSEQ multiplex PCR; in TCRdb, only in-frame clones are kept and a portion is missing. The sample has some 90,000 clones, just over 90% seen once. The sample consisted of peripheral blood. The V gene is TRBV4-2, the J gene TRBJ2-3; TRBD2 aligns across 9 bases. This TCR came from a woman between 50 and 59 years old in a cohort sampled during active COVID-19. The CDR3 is CASSQDWTSDTDTQYF. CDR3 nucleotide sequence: TGTGCCAGCAGCCAAGATTGGACTAGCGACACAGATACGCAGTATTTT.